This T cell receptor beta chain was retrieved from a study of shared clonotypes between healthy human individuals. Background on the study: For every donor, three CD4 naive, three CD4 memory, two CD8 naive and one CD8 memory plates were used.

Study-level points and caveats: Though the depth was large, rarefaction showed that sorted-subset sequencing was incomplete. The sampled material consisted only of blood, and tissue repertoires are likely to differ.

As for this clone: Its antigen is still unknown. Other nucleotide sequences from this sample produce the same CDR3.

Deep level was the assay's run setting. This table comes from immunoSEQ multiplex PCR, and its TCRdb copy is limited to in-frame clones, with some not included. The sample shows 2.3 million or so clones, 85% to 95% of them seen only once. The length of the CDR3 is 13 residues. The V and J ends lost 3 bases and 7 bases, in that order; junction bases with no gene match: 5. Germline V gene sequence: CDR1 SGHRS, CDR2 YFSETQ. The clonotype originates from a young man in good health. Some clones in this sample may be carry-over from other donors' samples. Sequencing was performed on naive CD4+ T cells from PBMCs. Subset defined: CD45RA+ positively selected. The chain joins TRBV5-1 to TRBJ1-2; 8 bases are a match to TRBD1. This CDR3 is CASSSGTGGGYTF. The CDR3 DNA sequence: TGCGCCAGCAGCTCCGGGACAGGCGGTGGCTACACCTTC.